Detailed here is one T cell receptor beta chain. Its target is unknown. Germline CDR1 reads MNHEY; CDR2 reads SMNVEV (reference sequence). The CDR3 extends over 15 amino acids. The junction had 6 bases not matched to a gene; V was cut back by 0 bases and J by 4 bases. These data are taken from a study of T-cell reconstitution after alpha-beta-depleted transplantation in children. For TCRbeta, the library was prepared with unique molecular identifiers. TCRdb reanalysed the PCR reads using MiXCR and keeps one entry per CDR3 protein. The sample lists about 510,000 distinct CDR3 sequences; approximately 10% were seen once. Overall study findings and caveats: In patients about two months after transplant, alpha-beta T cells reportedly arose from several hundred expanded graft clones. It was surviving recipient T cells and thymic progenitors that gave some patients high TCRbeta diversity at day 60.

This clonotype was obtained from a female patient aged 2-10 years who had a stem cell transplant for aplastic anemia, so the T cells may come from the graft donor. Sequenced material: PBMCs, mostly from graft donor cells, taken 180 days after TCRalphabeta/CD19-depleted stem cell transplant. This rearrangement joins TRBV27 to TRBJ2-7, with TRBD2 identical over 7 bases. As DNA, the CDR3 is TGTGCCAGCAGTTTATCGCCTGGAGCGGGGTACGAGCAGTACTTC. Translated: CASSLSPGAGYEQYF.